This T cell receptor (beta chain) was recorded in a study of shared clonotypes between healthy human individuals. The V gene's germline CDR1 is MNHEY and CDR2 SMNVEV (reference sequence). V lost 6 bases to trimming and J lost 1 base, with 9 bases between them. The length of the CDR3 is 13 residues. Study results and caveats: Only blood samples were collected, and tissue repertoires likely differ.

Measured with immunoSEQ multiplex PCR; TCRdb has only the in-frame clones, and not every one. The sample holds about 470,000 clones, roughly three quarters seen once. As for this clone: As yet, its antigen is unknown.

V usage is TRBV27 and J usage is TRBJ1-1, with D unresolved. The source of this sequence is a woman in her 40s in good health. Some clones in this sample may be carry-over from other donors' samples. Sequencing input: PBMCs. As DNA, the CDR3 is TGTGCCAGCAGCTCACAAAGGAACACTGAAGCTTTCTTT. Its protein is CASSSQRNTEAFF.